This is a list of T cell receptor beta chains from one sample in a study of cytomegalovirus exposure and HLA in healthy donors. The repertoire was sequenced with immunoSEQ multiplex PCR; TCRdb's copy has only in-frame clones and lacks some. Here the sample spans under 200,000 clones, nearly 80% being singletons. The sequenced sample consisted of PBMCs. These receptors were collected from a woman younger than 45 in good health and CMV-seropositive. CDR3s include the opening cysteine and the closing phenylalanine or tryptophan. The order of the fields is J gene, V gene, D gene, clone size, CDR3 protein, CDR3 DNA. A D gene is named only where the DNA matches it firmly. Size is stated for part of the rows, as once, few or many counts, or as a class when the clone is expanded.

TRBJ1-4,TRBV7-2,.,.,CASSLGVGPFLNEKLFF,TGTGCCAGCAGCTTAGGCGTGGGGCCCTTCCTTAATGAAAAACTGTTTTTT
TRBJ2-7,TRBV19,.,.,CASSTSPLHERYF,TGTGCCAGTAGTACAAGCCCCTTACACGAGCGGTACTTC
TRBJ2-7,TRBV16,.,.,CATKRQDAYEQYF,TGTGCCACCAAACGACAGGATGCCTACGAGCAGTACTTC
TRBJ1-1,TRBV6-5,.,.,CASSYSRATEAFF,TGTGCCAGCAGTTACTCCAGGGCCACTGAAGCTTTCTTT
TRBJ2-7,TRBV6-1,.,.,CASITDSLYEQYF,TGTGCCAGCATTACGGACAGCCTCTACGAGCAGTACTTC
TRBJ1-4,TRBV10-1,TRBD1,.,CAAPDGTGSNSEKLFF,TGCGCCGCCCCTGACGGGACAGGCTCCAATTCTGAAAAACTGTTTTTT
TRBJ1-6,TRBV7-2,.,.,CASTPNQGNSPLHF,TGTGCCAGCACACCGAACCAGGGGAATTCACCCCTCCACTTT
TRBJ2-2,TRBV4-3,TRBD2,.,CASSQDSGGLNTGELFF,TGCGCCAGCAGCCAAGATAGCGGGGGGTTGAACACCGGGGAGCTGTTTTTT
TRBJ1-5,TRBV19,TRBD1,.,CASSPWDRGNQPQHF,TGTGCCAGTAGCCCCTGGGACAGGGGAAATCAGCCCCAGCATTTT
TRBJ2-6,TRBV19,TRBD1,.,CASSSQGGPGGANVLTF,TGTGCCAGTAGCTCACAGGGGGGACCTGGGGGGGCCAACGTCCTGACTTTC
TRBJ2-5,TRBV11-1,.,.,CASSYSETQYF,TGTGCCAGCAGCTACTCAGAGACCCAGTACTTC
TRBJ1-5,TRBV6-1,TRBD1,.,CASRGTGTLQPQHF,TGTGCCAGCAGGGGGACAGGGACGCTTCAGCCCCAGCATTTT
TRBJ2-3,TRBV9,TRBD2,.,CASSVGRLAGAPSDTQYF,TGTGCCAGCAGCGTAGGACGGCTAGCGGGAGCGCCCTCAGATACGCAGTATTTT
TRBJ2-7,TRBV28,TRBD2,.,CASKIAGVSYEQYF,TGTGCCAGCAAGATAGCGGGAGTATCCTACGAGCAGTACTTC
TRBJ1-1,TRBV9,.,.,CASSVAQNTEAFF,TGTGCCAGCAGCGTAGCACAGAACACTGAAGCTTTCTTT
TRBJ1-1,TRBV29-1,.,.,CSKGPGVNTEAFF,TGCAGCAAGGGCCCCGGGGTGAACACTGAAGCTTTCTTT
TRBJ2-2,TRBV5-6,.,.,CASSLEVGRVVTAGELFF,TGTGCCAGCAGCTTGGAAGTCGGCAGGGTGGTGACCGCCGGGGAGCTGTTTTTT
TRBJ1-1,TRBV4-1,TRBD1,.,CASSHGGQGRLSGEAFF,TGCGCCAGCAGCCATGGGGGACAGGGGCGTTTAAGTGGTGAAGCTTTCTTT
TRBJ1-2,TRBV19,TRBD1,.,CASTANLRTGANYGYTF,TGTGCCAGTACCGCGAACCTTCGGACAGGAGCTAACTATGGCTACACCTTC
TRBJ1-4,TRBV9,.,once,CASSVGGSIRATNEKLFF,TGTGCCAGCAGCGTAGGCGGCAGCATCCGTGCAACTAATGAAAAACTGTTTTTT
TRBJ1-4,TRBV28,.,few,CASSLHRELFF,TGTGCCAGCAGTTTGCACAGGGAATTGTTTTTT
TRBJ1-2,TRBV6-5,.,.,CASNIPGVGDGYTF,TGTGCCAGCAACATCCCGGGGGTGGGGGATGGCTACACCTTC
TRBJ1-2,TRBV6-5,.,.,CASSYASSYGYTF,TGTGCCAGCAGTTACGCGTCTTCCTATGGCTACACCTTC
TRBJ1-3,TRBV19,.,.,CASKISDQAGNTIYF,TGTGCCAGTAAAATCAGTGACCAGGCCGGAAACACCATATATTTT
TRBJ2-7,TRBV10-1,TRBD1,few,CASSAGRGEQYF,TGCGCCAGCAGTGCTGGCAGGGGGGAGCAGTACTTC
TRBJ2-7,TRBV10-3,TRBD1,.,CAVRDSSYEQYF,TGTGCCGTCCGGGACAGCTCTTACGAGCAGTACTTC
TRBJ1-5,TRBV7-2,.,.,CASSLQGLYSNQPQHF,TGTGCCAGCAGCTTACAGGGTCTGTATAGCAATCAGCCCCAGCATTTT
TRBJ2-1,TRBV5-4,TRBD2,.,CASTDTSGSSYNEQFF,TGTGCCAGCACCGACACTAGCGGGAGTTCCTACAATGAGCAGTTCTTC
TRBJ2-5,TRBV19,TRBD1,.,CASRSLGQGQETQYF,TGTGCCAGTAGAAGTTTAGGACAGGGACAAGAGACCCAGTACTTC
TRBJ2-7,TRBV11-2,TRBD2,.,CASSRELAGGAYEQYF,TGTGCCAGCAGCCGGGAGCTAGCGGGAGGTGCCTACGAGCAGTACTTC